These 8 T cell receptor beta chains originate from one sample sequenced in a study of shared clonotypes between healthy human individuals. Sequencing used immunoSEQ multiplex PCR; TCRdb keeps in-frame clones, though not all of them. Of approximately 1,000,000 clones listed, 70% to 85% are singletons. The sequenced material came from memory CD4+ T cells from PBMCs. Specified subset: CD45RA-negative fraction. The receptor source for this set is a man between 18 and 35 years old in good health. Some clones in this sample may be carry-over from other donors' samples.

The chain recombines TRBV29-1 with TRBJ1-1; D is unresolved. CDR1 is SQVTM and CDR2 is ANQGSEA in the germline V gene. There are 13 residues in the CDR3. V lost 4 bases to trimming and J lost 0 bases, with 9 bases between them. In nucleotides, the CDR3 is TGCAGCGTTGGGAAGGAGCTGAACACTGAAGCTTTCTTT. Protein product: CSVGKELNTEAFF.

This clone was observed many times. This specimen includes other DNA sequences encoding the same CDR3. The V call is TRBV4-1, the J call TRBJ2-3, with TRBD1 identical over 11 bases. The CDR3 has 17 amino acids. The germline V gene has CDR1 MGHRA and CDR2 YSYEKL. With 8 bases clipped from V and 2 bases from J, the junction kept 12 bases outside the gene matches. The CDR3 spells CASRLSGTGGNTDTQYF. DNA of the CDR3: TGCGCCAGCCGCCTATCCGGGACAGGGGGGAACACAGATACGCAGTATTTT.

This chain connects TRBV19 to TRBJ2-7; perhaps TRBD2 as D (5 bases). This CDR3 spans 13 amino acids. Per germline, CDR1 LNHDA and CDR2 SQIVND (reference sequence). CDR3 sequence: CSVSDGGSYEQYF. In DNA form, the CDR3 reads TGTTCCGTTAGTGATGGCGGGTCCTACGAGCAGTACTTC. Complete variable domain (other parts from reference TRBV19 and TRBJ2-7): DGGITQSPKYLFRKEGQNVTLSCEQNLNHDAMYWYRQDPGQGLRLIYYSQIVNDFQKGDIAEGYSVSREKKESFPLTVTSAQKNPTAFYLCSVSDGGSYEQYFGPGTRLTVT.

For the CDR3, the DNA is TGCGCCAGCAGTAAGACTAGTCTTCGGAATGAGCAGTTCTTC. It codes for CASSKTSLRNEQFF. The chain recombines TRBV5-1 with TRBJ2-1, with a tentative D call TRBD2 (6 bases). Per germline, CDR1 SGHRS and CDR2 YFSETQ. The CDR3 is made up of 14 amino acids. V was shortened by 5 bases and J by 7 bases, with 16 bases between the two germline ends.

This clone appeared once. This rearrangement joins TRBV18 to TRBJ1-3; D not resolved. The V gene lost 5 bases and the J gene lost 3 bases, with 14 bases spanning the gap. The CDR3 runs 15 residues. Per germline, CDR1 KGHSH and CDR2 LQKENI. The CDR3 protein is CASSWTVANGNTIYF. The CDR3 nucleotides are TGTGCCAGCTCATGGACTGTGGCTAATGGAAACACCATATATTTT. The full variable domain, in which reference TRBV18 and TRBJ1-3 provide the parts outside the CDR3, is NAGVMQNPRHLVRRRGQEARLRCSPMKGHSHVYWYRQLPEEGLKFMVYLQKENIIDESGMPKERFSAEFPKEGPSILRIQQVVRGDSAAYFCASSWTVANGNTIYFGEGSWLTVV.

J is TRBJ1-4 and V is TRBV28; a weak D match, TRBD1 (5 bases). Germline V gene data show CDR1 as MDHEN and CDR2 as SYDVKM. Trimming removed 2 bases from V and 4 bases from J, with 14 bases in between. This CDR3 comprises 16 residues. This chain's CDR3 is CASSLGGAVGNEKLFF. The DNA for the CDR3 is TGTGCCAGCAGTTTAGGAGGGGCAGTGGGTAATGAAAAACTGTTTTTT.

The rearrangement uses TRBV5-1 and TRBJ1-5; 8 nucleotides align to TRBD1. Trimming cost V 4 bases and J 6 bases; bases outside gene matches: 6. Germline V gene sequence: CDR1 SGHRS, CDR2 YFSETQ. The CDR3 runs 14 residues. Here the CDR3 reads CASSPDRGTQPQHF. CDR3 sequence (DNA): TGCGCCAGCAGCCCAGACAGGGGTACTCAGCCCCAGCATTTT.

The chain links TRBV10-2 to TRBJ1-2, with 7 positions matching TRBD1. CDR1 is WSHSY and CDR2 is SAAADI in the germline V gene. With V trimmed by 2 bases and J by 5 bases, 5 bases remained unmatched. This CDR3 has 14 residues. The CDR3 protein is CASSEGRTGYGYTF. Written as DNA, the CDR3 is TGCGCCAGCAGTGAGGGGCGGACAGGTTATGGCTACACCTTC.